The rows below give T cell receptor beta chains drawn from one sample of a study of blood T cells in healthy people across ages. From the 5' RACE reads, TCRdb called clonotypes with MiXCR, one entry per CDR3 protein. The table includes about 510,000 distinct CDR3 sequences, about 28% detected once. The same data also went into a second study, on T cells of mothers and their children.

The sample comprised blood. The receptors come from a boy between 2 and 10 years old in good health. The CDR3 runs from the conserved cysteine through the conserved F or W. The order of the fields is CDR3 DNA, CDR3 protein, V gene, clone size, D gene, J gene. A D gene is named only where the DNA matches it firmly. Rows may omit the clone size; those that give it use once, few, many or a size class.

cdr3_nt: TGTGCCAGCAGCCCGGGCGGAGGTAGTGAAAAACTGTTTTTT
cdr3_aa: CASSPGGGSEKLFF
v_call: TRBV7-2
clone_size: few
d_call: .
j_call: TRBJ1-4

cdr3_nt: TGCGCCAGCAGCCCCCGAGAGGGGACTAACTATGGCTACACCTTC
cdr3_aa: CASSPREGTNYGYTF
v_call: TRBV5-1
clone_size: few
d_call: .
j_call: TRBJ1-2

cdr3_nt: TGCAGCGTTGTCCCTAGCGGGAGGGCTCAGGAGCAGTACTTC
cdr3_aa: CSVVPSGRAQEQYF
v_call: TRBV29-1
clone_size: few
d_call: TRBD2
j_call: TRBJ2-7

cdr3_nt: TGTGCCAGCAACCTTGAAGGGACTTCCCAAGAGACCCAGTACTTC
cdr3_aa: CASNLEGTSQETQYF
v_call: TRBV7-9
clone_size: few
d_call: .
j_call: TRBJ2-5

cdr3_nt: TGTGCCAGCAGTGAGGACGAAAATCAGCCCCAGCATTTT
cdr3_aa: CASSEDENQPQHF
v_call: TRBV6-4
clone_size: many
d_call: .
j_call: TRBJ1-5

cdr3_nt: TGTGCCAGCAGTGAAGGCAGGGCAGAGACCCAGTACTTC
cdr3_aa: CASSEGRAETQYF
v_call: TRBV2
clone_size: .
d_call: .
j_call: TRBJ2-5

cdr3_nt: TGTGCCAGCAGTTACTCCCCTCGGGGGAAGTACGAGCAGTACTTC
cdr3_aa: CASSYSPRGKYEQYF
v_call: TRBV6-5
clone_size: .
d_call: .
j_call: TRBJ2-7

cdr3_nt: TGTGCCAGCAGCCTCTCCCGGGACAGGGCGAACACTGAAGCTTTCTTT
cdr3_aa: CASSLSRDRANTEAFF
v_call: TRBV11-2
clone_size: .
d_call: TRBD1
j_call: TRBJ1-1

cdr3_nt: TGTGCCAGCAGCGTTAGCGGGAGGGCCTATGATGAGCAGTTCTTC
cdr3_aa: CASSVSGRAYDEQFF
v_call: TRBV9
clone_size: few
d_call: TRBD2
j_call: TRBJ2-1

cdr3_nt: TGTGCCAGCAGCCCGGGACTAGCGGGAGCGGGCGAGCAGTTCTTC
cdr3_aa: CASSPGLAGAGEQFF
v_call: TRBV5-4
clone_size: many
d_call: TRBD2
j_call: TRBJ2-1

cdr3_nt: TGTGCCAGCAGTTTTGGGCCCTACACCTTC
cdr3_aa: CASSFGPYTF
v_call: TRBV6-6
clone_size: .
d_call: .
j_call: TRBJ1-2

cdr3_nt: TGTGCCACCAGTGTCCAGGGGGTAAAACGGCGGAATGAAAAACTGTTTTTT
cdr3_aa: CATSVQGVKRRNEKLFF
v_call: TRBV24-1
clone_size: .
d_call: TRBD1
j_call: TRBJ1-4

cdr3_nt: TGCAGTGCTAGCACGGTACTGGCCTACAATGAGCAGTTCTTC
cdr3_aa: CSASTVLAYNEQFF
v_call: TRBV20-1
clone_size: few
d_call: .
j_call: TRBJ2-1

cdr3_nt: TGTGCCATCACTGTCGACAGGGATTCCGAGCAGTACTTC
cdr3_aa: CAITVDRDSEQYF
v_call: TRBV10-3
clone_size: .
d_call: TRBD1
j_call: TRBJ2-7

cdr3_nt: TGTGCCAGCAGCTTTCACTCCGGGACAGGGATCCTCTATGGCTACACCTTC
cdr3_aa: CASSFHSGTGILYGYTF
v_call: TRBV5-5
clone_size: few
d_call: TRBD1
j_call: TRBJ1-2

cdr3_nt: TGTGCCAGCAGCCCGTCCGGGGGGGCGTTCGAGCAGTACTTC
cdr3_aa: CASSPSGGAFEQYF
v_call: TRBV11-2
clone_size: .
d_call: TRBD2
j_call: TRBJ2-7